This entry features one TCR beta chain sequence. The antigen is unknown. The V end lost 0 bases, the J end lost 0 bases, and 10 bases lay between the germline ends. The CDR3 length is 17 residues. CDR1 and CDR2 (germline): SGHDT, YYEEEE. The data were produced by immunoSEQ multiplex PCR, yet TCRdb's version contains in-frame clones alone and is incomplete. The table has tens of thousands of clones, 75% to 95% seen once. The source of the sample is a study of Tregs in tolerant kidney transplant recipients. Regarding the study as a whole: This study did not directly address biological reproducibility. Expanding Tregs on activated donor B cells appeared to best identify donor-specific TCRbeta clones. Nucleotide sequences could not be compared across some patients' samples due to primer changes.

Related graft donors supplied nonmyeloablative bone marrow transplants, and mixed chimerism was transient. CD4+CD25+CD127- Tregs, CD4+CD25- non-Tregs, CD4 and CD8 cells were sorted. The starting material was CD4+ T cells from blood (PBMCs), obtained 24 months after the transplant. The clonotype was recovered from a human patient who received a combined kidney and bone marrow transplant. The graft donor may be the source of some T cells. The chain employs TRBV5-6 and TRBJ2-6; D might be TRBD1 (6 bases). The CDR3 DNA follows: TGTGCCAGCAGCTTGGACAGGGCCCTCTCTGGGGCCAACGTCCTGACTTTC. It codes for CASSLDRALSGANVLTF.